The 11 T cell receptor beta chains given below trace back to one sample, sequenced in a study of Graves' ophthalmopathy and Graves' hyperthyroidism. Amplification of TCR beta CDR3 regions used RNA transcripts. First-round RT-PCR employed HTBI primers, with a second-round multiplex PCR after it. TCRdb itself ran the multiplex PCR reads through MiXCR, one entry per CDR3 protein. This sample yields approximately 480,000 distinct CDR3 sequences, of which approximately 15% are seen a single time; approximately 9.8% belongs to the top ten. The sequenced sample was blood. The receptors shown here come from a woman in her twenties or thirties with Graves' ophthalmopathy.

This clonotype showed up many times. J is TRBJ1-2 and V is TRBV28, with TRBD1 identical over 10 bases. The CDR3 spans 15 residues. From germline, CDR1 is MDHEN and CDR2 SYDVKM. CDR3 DNA: TGTGCGACCATACTGACAGGGGGCGTGAGCTATGGCTACACCTTC. Amino acids: CATILTGGVSYGYTF.

This clonotype has ten or more counts. V and J are TRBV6-1 and TRBJ2-5; no clear D. This CDR3 is built from 13 residues. Germline CDR1 is MNHNS and CDR2 is SASEGT. Deletions cut 6 bases from V and 5 bases from J, with 13 bases between. The CDR3 DNA reads TGTGCCAGCAGCCCCGTAAACGTGGAGACCCAGTACTTC. Its translation is CASSPVNVETQYF.

This chain joins TRBV20-1 and TRBJ2-7, with 7 bases that match TRBD2. CDR1 is DFQATT, CDR2 SNEGSKA, per germline (reference sequence). CDR3 size: 16 residues. Trimming took 6 bases from V and 1 from J; bases not matched to a gene: 15. CDR3 sequence reads: CSASGNPGTTSYEQYF. CDR3 nucleotides: TGCAGTGCCAGCGGGAACCCCGGGACTACATCCTACGAGCAGTACTTC.

Ten or more counts support this clonotype. CDR3 coding DNA: TGTGCCAGCAGCTGGACAACGGAGAGCTCCTACGAGCAGTACTTC. Amino acids: CASSWTTESSYEQYF. The chain recombines TRBV27 with TRBJ2-7; D perhaps matches TRBD1 (5 bases). Germline CDR1 reads MNHEY; CDR2 reads SMNVEV (reference sequence). The ends were cut back, 6 bases at V and 0 bases at J, with 15 bases in the middle. The CDR3 sequence is 15 residues long.

This clonotype was observed many times. V and J are TRBV12-3 or TRBV12-4 and TRBJ1-2, with TRBD1 as a possible D gene (6 bases). The CDR3 is made up of 12 amino acids. V lost 8 bases, J lost 2 bases, and 9 bases lay in between. This CDR3 is CASLGQNYGYTF. CDR3 nucleotides: TGTGCCAGCCTCGGACAGAACTATGGCTACACCTTC.

The sample holds many counts of this clonotype. DNA of the CDR3: TGCGCCAGCAGCCCGAACCAACAGGGAACTTATGGAGGCTACACCTTC. This codes for CASSPNQQGTYGGYTF. This rearrangement joins TRBV5-1 to TRBJ1-2; D perhaps matches TRBD1 (6 bases). V shed 4 bases and J shed 8 bases, with 24 bases lying between them. The CDR3 runs 16 residues. Germline V CDR1 and CDR2: SGHRS, YFSETQ.

This clonotype was seen ten or more times. The chain joins TRBV13 to TRBJ2-7, with 7 bases that match TRBD1. Trimming took 2 bases from V and 11 from J; bases not matched to a gene: 9. CDR3 size: 13 residues. CDR1 and CDR2 from the germline V gene are PRHDT and FYEKMQ (reference sequence). CDR3: CASSLSGEQGKYF. The CDR3 DNA reads as TGTGCCAGCAGCTTATCTGGGGAACAGGGGAAGTACTTC.

This sequence joins TRBV6-4 and TRBJ1-2, with no clear D. The V end was cut by 3 bases, the J end by 10 bases, with 12 bases between. CDR3 length: 12 amino acids. CDR1 MRHNA and CDR2 SNTAGT come from the germline V gene. The chain's CDR3 is CASSERTTDYTF. CDR3 sequence (DNA): TGTGCCAGCAGTGAACGAACAACAGACTACACCTTC.

The chain uses TRBV5-1 and TRBJ2-4; possibly TRBD1 for D (5 bases). Germline V gene data show CDR1 as SGHRS and CDR2 as YFSETQ. The CDR3 runs 17 residues. Between the trimmed V and J ends, which lost 1 base and 5 bases, there was a span of 19 bases. The CDR3 DNA follows: TGCGCCAGCAGCTTGTTATCGCCCGGACAAGGAGAAAACATTCAGTACTTC. This encodes CASSLLSPGQGENIQYF.

There are a few counts of this clonotype. The chain combines TRBV29-1 with TRBJ1-1; D uncertain. Germline-derived CDR1 and CDR2 are SQVTM and ANQGSEA. Trimming left V 2 bases short and J 6 bases short, with 13 bases between. The CDR3 is made up of 13 amino acids. CDR3 DNA sequence: TGCAGCGTTGAATCAGGCCGGCGGGCTGAAGCTTTCTTT. It translates to CSVESGRRAEAFF.

This clonotype came up a few times. The chain couples TRBV5-1 to TRBJ2-5; D uncertain. Trimming cost V 0 bases and J 7 bases, with 16 bases left between them. This CDR3 comprises 15 residues. Germline V lookup: CDR1 SGHRS, CDR2 YFSETQ. The CDR3 DNA sequence: TGCGCCAGCAGCTTGGCCGCACGGCAACCGGGGACCCAGTACTTC. This codes for CASSLAARQPGTQYF.